Listed below are T cell receptor beta chains from one sample, sequenced in a study of blood T cell repertoires in COVID-19. Method: immunoSEQ multiplex PCR; TCRdb's copy keeps in-frame clones and lacks some. This table holds about 240,000 clones, approximately 86% found once. The sequenced material came from peripheral blood. The source of these receptors is a woman in her 30s with acute or convalescent COVID-19. The CDR3 runs from the conserved cysteine through the conserved F or W. A D gene is named only where the DNA matches it firmly. Some rows have no size entry. The others give once, few or many, or a class for an expanded clone.

V gene	D gene	J gene	CDR3 length	clone size	CDR3 DNA	CDR3 protein
TRBV27	.	TRBJ2-2	14	.	TGTGCCAGCAAGTTTCTAGCGAACACCGGGGAGCTGTTTTTT	CASKFLANTGELFF
TRBV6-5	.	TRBJ1-5	15	few	TGTGCCAGCAGTTACAGGACAGATAGCAATCAGCCCCAGCATTTT	CASSYRTDSNQPQHF
TRBV7-8	TRBD2	TRBJ2-1	18	.	TGTGCCAGCAGCTTAGGGCGTCTAGCGGGAGTTGGGGACAATGAGCAGTTCTTC	CASSLGRLAGVGDNEQFF
TRBV5-1	.	TRBJ1-1	14	once	TGCGCCAGCAGTTCGACAGGCCCGAACACTGAAGCTTTCTTT	CASSSTGPNTEAFF
TRBV7-3	.	TRBJ2-1	15	.	TGTGCCAGCAGCTTAAGCGCGGGAAAATACAATGAGCAGTTCTTC	CASSLSAGKYNEQFF
TRBV11-3	TRBD2	TRBJ2-1	18	once	TGTGCCAGCAGCACGACCCTAGCGGGAGCAGGTTCCTACAATGAGCAGTTCTTC	CASSTTLAGAGSYNEQFF
TRBV5-1	TRBD2	TRBJ2-3	17	.	TGCGCCAGCAGCTTCGCGGGAGGCCGCCTTAGCACAGATACGCAGTATTTT	CASSFAGGRLSTDTQYF
TRBV15	.	TRBJ1-4	15	once	TGTGCCACCAGCAGAGAAAAGGGTGGAGGAGAAAAACTGTTTTTT	CATSREKGGGEKLFF
TRBV9	.	TRBJ2-1	14	once	TGTGCCAGCAGCGTCGGGGATATTTACAATGAGCAGTTCTTC	CASSVGDIYNEQFF
TRBV2	TRBD2	TRBJ2-3	15	.	TGTGCCAGCAGCGTAGCGGGAGAGAGTGCAGATACGCAGTATTTT	CASSVAGESADTQYF
TRBV9	.	TRBJ2-2	16	.	TGTGCCAGCAGCGTAGGGCTGGGGGCGGGCACCGGGGAGCTGTTTTTT	CASSVGLGAGTGELFF
TRBV27	.	TRBJ1-1	18	.	TGTGCCAGCAGGAATATGCCCCAGGGCCGGAACTTTGACACTGAAGCTTTCTTT	CASRNMPQGRNFDTEAFF
TRBV27	.	TRBJ1-3	18	once	TGTGCCAGCAGTTTAAATCTTCCGGGACTCACCTCTGGAAACACCATATATTTT	CASSLNLPGLTSGNTIYF
TRBV7-7	.	TRBJ2-7	13	.	TGTGCCAGCAGCTTAGAGGGAGGATACGAGCAGTACTTC	CASSLEGGYEQYF
TRBV4-3	TRBD2	TRBJ2-1	19	.	TGCGCCAGCAGCCAAGATTGGGGTCTGGGACTAGGATCCTACAATGAGCAGTTCTTC	CASSQDWGLGLGSYNEQFF
TRBV27	TRBD2	TRBJ2-3	18	.	TGTGCCAGCAGTTGGACTAGCGGGAGTGGTCGTCGCACAGATACGCAGTATTTT	CASSWTSGSGRRTDTQYF
TRBV13	TRBD2	TRBJ2-5	17	.	TGTGCCAGCAGCTTAGCCCTTACTAGCGGGATCCAAGAGACCCAGTACTTC	CASSLALTSGIQETQYF
TRBV10-2	.	TRBJ2-1	12	.	TGCGCCAGCCACCAAGGAGGAGGTGAGCAGTTCTTC	CASHQGGGEQFF